What follows describes a single TCR beta chain. Germline V gene data show CDR1 as DFQATT and CDR2 as SNEGSKA (reference sequence). The J segment lost 1 base and the V segment lost 7 bases, leaving 0 bases of the junction unmatched. The CDR3 consists of 11 residues. Original methodology: Reference gene primer amplification gave estimated nucleated cell counts. TCRdb keeps only in-frame clones here, not all; method: immunoSEQ multiplex PCR. From that table come the V and J calls and clone size; the DNA was used to work out D and trimming. The sample yields about 39,000 clones, about 80% seen once. These data originate in a study of blood T cell repertoires in COVID-19. As for the study in general: Researchers got acute and convalescent COVID-19 samples from the United States, Italy and Spain. PBMCs, B-cell-depleted T cells, or T cells were the source of the cDNA or gDNA that made up the material.

The chain links TRBV20-1 to TRBJ2-5; 7 bases agree with TRBD2. Sequenced input: peripheral blood. The TCR comes from a man aged 65-85 years with active or convalescent COVID-19. CDR3 bases: TGCAGTGGGGGGGGCCAAGAGACCCAGTACTTC. Translating it yields CSGGGQETQYF.